This T cell receptor beta chain was retrieved from a study of T cells in Graves' hyperthyroidism and ophthalmopathy. Study overall: Sampling of peripheral blood happened at initial diagnosis, prior to any treatment. Overall study results and limits: Blood also showed most of the thyroid clonotypes that were expanded above 0.001.

The ends were cut back, 0 bases at V and 0 bases at J, with 15 bases in the middle. This CDR3 is built from 18 residues. Germline assignment: CDR1 DFQATT and CDR2 SNEGSKA (reference sequence). Note on this clonotype: What it binds is not known.

Researchers took RNA transcripts and amplified the TCR beta CDR3 regions from them. The HTBI set primed first-round TCR CDR3 RT-PCR. From the multiplex PCR reads, TCRdb called clonotypes with MiXCR, one entry per CDR3 protein. The repertoire holds 400,000 or so distinct CDR3 sequences, with around 15% as singletons. The PBMCs were sourced from fresh peripheral blood (about 9.7 ml). This chain joins TRBV20-1 and TRBJ1-6; D remains ambiguous. The receptor comes from a man aged 45-60 years with Graves' ophthalmopathy. Sample: blood. The CDR3: CSARDRAVESSYNSPLHF. The CDR3 DNA is TGCAGTGCTAGAGATCGTGCAGTGGAGAGCTCCTATAATTCACCCCTCCACTTT.